Described below is a single T cell receptor beta chain sequence and its context. Its antigen is unidentified. This sample stems from a study of T cell repertoires in cytomegalovirus infection. Across the whole study: Used in the study were CMV epitopes, some recently identified and HLA-C-restricted, others well-studied and HLA-B-restricted. Indications came from public TCR beta signatures; they pointed to CMV infection and to a matching HLA type.

V was shortened by 3 bases and J by 6 bases, with 11 bases between the two germline ends. Germline CDR1 MNHEY, CDR2 SMNVEV (reference sequence). CDR3 length equals 13 residues. One entry per CDR3 protein results from TCRdb running MiXCR on the reads. The table lists 600,000 to 700,000 distinct CDR3 sequences, 33% of them singletons. V usage is TRBV27 and J usage is TRBJ1-1; D is uncertain. The TCR was taken from a human donor in good health (CMV status not recorded). Some clones in this sample may be carry-over from other donors' samples. The sample was cultured PBMCs, taken from culture after CMV antigen stimulation. The CDR3 region has the DNA TGTGCCAGCAGTTTCTCCGCCGGGGCTGAAGCTTTCTTT. This codes for CASSFSAGAEAFF.